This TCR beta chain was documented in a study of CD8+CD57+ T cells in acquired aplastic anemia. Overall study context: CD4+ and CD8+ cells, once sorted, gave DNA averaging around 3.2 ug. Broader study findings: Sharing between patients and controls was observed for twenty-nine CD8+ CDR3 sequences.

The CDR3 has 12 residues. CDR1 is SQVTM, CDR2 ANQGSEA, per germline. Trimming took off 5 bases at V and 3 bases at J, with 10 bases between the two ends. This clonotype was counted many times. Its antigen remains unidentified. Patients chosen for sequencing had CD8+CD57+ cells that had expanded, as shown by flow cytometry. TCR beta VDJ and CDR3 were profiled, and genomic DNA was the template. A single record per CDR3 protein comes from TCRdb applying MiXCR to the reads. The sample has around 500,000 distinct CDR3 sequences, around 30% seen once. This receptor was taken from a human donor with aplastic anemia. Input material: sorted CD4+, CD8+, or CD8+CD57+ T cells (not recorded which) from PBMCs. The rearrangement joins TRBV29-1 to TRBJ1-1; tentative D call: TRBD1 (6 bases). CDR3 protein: CSVKEGDTEAFF. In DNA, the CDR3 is TGCAGCGTTAAGGAGGGGGACACTGAAGCTTTCTTT.